These 10 T cell receptor beta chains originate from one sample sequenced in a study of T cell repertoires in cytomegalovirus infection. In TCRdb, the reads were re-called with MiXCR into one record per CDR3 protein. Among 150,000 to 200,000 distinct CDR3 sequences listed, roughly a fifth were seen once. Sequenced: PBMCs. These receptors all come from a human donor in good health (CMV status not recorded). Some clones in this sample may be carry-over from other donors' samples.

This clonotype appeared a few times. The chain carries TRBV6-4 and TRBJ2-2, with no clear D. The V gene lost 6 bases and the J gene lost 5 bases, with 16 bases spanning the gap. The V gene's germline CDR1 is MRHNA and CDR2 SNTAGT. This CDR3 region has 15 residues. This chain's CDR3 is CASRRAGGFTGELFF. Written as DNA, the CDR3 is TGTGCCAGCAGAAGGGCCGGTGGTTTTACCGGGGAGCTGTTTTTT.

The chain employs TRBV6-2 or TRBV6-3 and TRBJ1-2, with a weak D call TRBD1 (5 bases). V was clipped by 2 bases and J by 2 bases, with 12 bases between them. The germline CDR1 and CDR2 sequences are MNHEY and SVGEGT. CDR3 size: 15 residues. In DNA form, the CDR3 reads TGTGCCAGCAGTTACATGGGACCGGGCAACTATGGCTACACCTTC. As protein: CASSYMGPGNYGYTF.

This chain uses TRBV7-3 with TRBJ2-1; D assignment may be TRBD1 or TRBD2 (5 bases each). Germline V gives CDR1 SGHTA, CDR2 FQGTGA. This CDR3 region has 13 residues. The V end lost 4 bases, the J end lost 9 bases, and 13 bases lay between the germline ends. This CDR3 is CASSSKGTSEQFF. The CDR3 DNA is TGTGCCAGCAGCTCCAAAGGGACCTCTGAGCAGTTCTTC.

There are many counts of this clonotype. The rearrangement joins TRBV7-2 to TRBJ2-7, with D possibly being TRBD2 (5 bases). This CDR3 region has 16 residues. Per germline, CDR1 SGHTA and CDR2 FQGNSA. Trimming took 5 bases from V and 0 from J, leaving 17 bases between them. The CDR3 spells CASSLSRGKSSYEQYF. Here the CDR3 DNA reads TGTGCCAGCAGCCTAAGTCGGGGAAAGAGCTCCTACGAGCAGTACTTC.

J is TRBJ2-7 and V is TRBV7-3; TRBD1 agrees at 10 bases. The CDR3 covers 15 residues. V was pared by 5 bases and J by 5 bases, with 9 bases of the junction left unmatched. Germline V CDR1 and CDR2: SGHTA, FQGTGA. The chain's CDR3 is CASSTGGQGPHEQYF. The CDR3 DNA is TGTGCCAGCAGCACAGGGGGACAGGGGCCCCACGAGCAGTACTTC.

Many counts were recorded for this clonotype. This sequence joins TRBV7-8 and TRBJ2-2; possibly TRBD1 or TRBD2 for D (5 bases each). The V gene's germline CDR1 is SGHVS and CDR2 FQNEAQ. Trimming removed 5 bases at V and 7 bases at J, with 17 bases between. This CDR3 is 15 amino acids long. The CDR3 protein is CASSPHGTRGGELFF. Here the CDR3 DNA reads TGTGCCAGCAGCCCACACGGGACCCGGGGCGGGGAGCTGTTTTTT.

This clonotype was observed many times. The chain recombines TRBV7-2 with TRBJ1-3; no firm D call. Germline V gene sequence: CDR1 SGHTA, CDR2 FQGNSA. This CDR3 spans 15 amino acids. V was trimmed by 1 base and J by 3 bases, leaving 10 bases between them. CDR3 region: CASSLERAVGNTIYF. The CDR3, as DNA: TGTGCCAGCAGCTTAGAACGGGCAGTTGGAAACACCATATATTTT.

This clonotype was detected a few times. V and J are TRBV28 and TRBJ1-5; D remains unclear. Germline assignment: CDR1 MDHEN and CDR2 SYDVKM. CDR3 length: 14 residues. Deletions cut 5 bases from V and 3 bases from J, with 11 bases between. The CDR3 reads CASSITGINQPQHF. For the CDR3, the DNA is TGTGCCAGCAGTATCACCGGGATCAATCAGCCCCAGCATTTT.

The sample holds many counts of this clonotype. The CDR3 DNA sequence: TGTGCCAGCAGCTTGGGACAGGGAATGAACACTGAAGCTTTCTTT. This encodes CASSLGQGMNTEAFF. J is TRBJ1-1 and V is TRBV7-2; TRBD1 matches 9 bases. Germline V gene lookup returns CDR1 SGHTA and CDR2 FQGNSA. This CDR3 is built from 15 residues. Trimming cost V 3 bases and J 0 bases; bases outside gene matches: 2.

This clonotype was seen a handful of times. The V call is TRBV12-3 or TRBV12-4, the J call TRBJ2-2; no definite D call. The V end lost 6 bases, the J end lost 0 bases, and 20 bases lay between the germline ends. The CDR3 runs 18 residues. CDR3 in DNA: TGTGCCAGCAGCCCGTCGGGCAGGTCCAACGCGAACACCGGGGAGCTGTTTTTT. The encoded protein is CASSPSGRSNANTGELFF.